The following is a T cell receptor (beta chain) sequence with its context. The target antigen is unknown. MiXCR was run by TCRdb on the RT-PCR reads, yielding one entry per CDR3 protein. The table includes 1,000 to 1,500 distinct CDR3 sequences, roughly 6.2% detected once. These data are taken from a study of yellow fever vaccine responses in identical twins. Regarding the study as a whole: The T cell response to vaccination in identical twins was reportedly partly convergent and partly personalized.

This CDR3 comprises 14 residues. In germline, CDR1 is SNHLY, CDR2 FYNNEI. V lost 4 bases, J lost 1 base, and 4 bases stayed unmatched. The J gene is TRBJ2-7, the V gene TRBV2, with 7 bases fitting TRBD1. Sequences were derived from T cells from blood (PBMCs), unsorted or a sorted subset (not recorded which), sampled before or after yellow fever vaccination (not recorded which). The receptor's source is a woman aged 18-30 years who received the yellow fever vaccine. CDR3 loop: CASSVSGQSYEQYF. The CDR3 nucleotides are TGTGCCAGCAGTGTCTCGGGACAGTCCTACGAGCAGTACTTC.